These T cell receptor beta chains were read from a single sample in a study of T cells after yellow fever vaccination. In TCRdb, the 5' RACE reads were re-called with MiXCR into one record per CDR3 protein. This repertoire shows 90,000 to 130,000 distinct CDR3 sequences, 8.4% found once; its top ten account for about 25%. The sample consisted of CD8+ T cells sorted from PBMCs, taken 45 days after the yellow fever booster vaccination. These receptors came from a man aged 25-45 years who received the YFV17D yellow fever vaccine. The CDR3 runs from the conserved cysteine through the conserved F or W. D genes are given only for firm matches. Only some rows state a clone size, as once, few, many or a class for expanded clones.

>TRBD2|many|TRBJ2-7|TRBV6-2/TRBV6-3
CASRDLAGTTYEQYF
TGTGCCAGCAGGGACCTAGCGGGCACGACCTACGAGCAGTACTTC
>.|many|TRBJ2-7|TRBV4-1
CASSQESGTYEQYF
TGCGCCAGCAGCCAAGAATCAGGAACCTACGAGCAGTACTTC
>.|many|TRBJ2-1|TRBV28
CASSLYWGEQFF
TGTGCCAGCAGTTTATACTGGGGAGAGCAGTTCTTC
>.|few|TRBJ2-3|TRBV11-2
CASSRGRSTDTQYF
TGTGCCAGCAGCCGTGGACGTAGCACAGATACGCAGTATTTT
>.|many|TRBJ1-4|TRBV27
CASSFSFPSAATNEKLFF
TGTGCCAGCAGTTTTTCGTTCCCTTCGGCTGCAACTAATGAAAAACTGTTTTTT
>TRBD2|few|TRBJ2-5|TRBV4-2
CASSQDGGAGGPGETQYF
TGTGCCAGCAGCCAAGATGGGGGAGCGGGAGGGCCGGGGGAGACCCAGTACTTC
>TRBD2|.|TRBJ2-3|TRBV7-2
CASSLVPSGGGPDTQYF
TGTGCCAGCAGCTTAGTCCCCTCCGGGGGGGGCCCAGATACGCAGTATTTT
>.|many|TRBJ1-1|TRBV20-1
CSALGRGDPYEAFF
TGCAGTGCTCTAGGGCGTGGGGACCCCTATGAAGCTTTCTTT
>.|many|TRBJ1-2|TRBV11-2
CASSFRDTKNYGYTF
TGTGCCAGCAGCTTTCGGGACACCAAAAACTATGGCTACACCTTC
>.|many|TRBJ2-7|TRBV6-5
CASSRQSSYEQYF
TGTGCCAGCTCACGACAGAGCTCCTACGAGCAGTACTTC
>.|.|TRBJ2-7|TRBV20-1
CSGADYPLSYEQYF
TGCAGTGGCGCGGACTACCCTCTCTCCTACGAGCAGTACTTC
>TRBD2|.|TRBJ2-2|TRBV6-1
CASSDGRATGELFF
TGTGCCAGCAGTGACGGGAGGGCCACCGGGGAGCTGTTTTTT
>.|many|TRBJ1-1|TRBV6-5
CASGQTNTEAFF
TGTGCCAGCGGACAGACGAACACTGAAGCTTTCTTT
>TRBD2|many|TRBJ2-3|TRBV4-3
CASSQLPGGLAGDTQYF
TGCGCCAGCAGCCAGCTCCCCGGGGGACTAGCGGGAGATACGCAGTATTTT
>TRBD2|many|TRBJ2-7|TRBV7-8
CASSLVYQRDYEQYF
TGTGCCAGCAGCTTAGTTTATCAGCGGGACTACGAGCAGTACTTC
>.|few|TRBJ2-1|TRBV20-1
CSARSASNEQFF
TGCAGTGCTAGAAGTGCCTCCAATGAGCAGTTCTTC
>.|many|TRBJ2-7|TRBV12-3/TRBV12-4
CASSTEAGSYEQYF
TGTGCCAGCAGTACCGAGGCGGGCTCCTACGAGCAGTACTTC
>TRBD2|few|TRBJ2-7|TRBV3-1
CASSQVGSGRGFYEQYF
TGTGCCAGCAGCCAAGTGGGAAGCGGGAGGGGTTTCTACGAGCAGTACTTC
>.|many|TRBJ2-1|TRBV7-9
CASSSDSTNEQFF
TGTGCCAGCAGCTCGGACAGTACCAATGAGCAGTTCTTC
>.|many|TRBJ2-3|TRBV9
CASSVEGVGDTQYF
TGTGCCAGCAGCGTAGAAGGGGTTGGAGATACGCAGTATTTT
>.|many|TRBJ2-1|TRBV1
CTSSQYSGVPPYNEQFF
TGCACCAGCAGCCAATATTCGGGTGTCCCTCCCTACAATGAGCAGTTCTTC
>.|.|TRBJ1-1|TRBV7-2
CASSFGAMNTEAFF
TGTGCCAGCAGCTTCGGGGCCATGAACACTGAAGCTTTCTTT
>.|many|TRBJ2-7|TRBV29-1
CSVPTGSEQYF
TGCAGCGTTCCGACTGGATCCGAGCAGTACTTC
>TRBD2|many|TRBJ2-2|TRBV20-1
CSARGLAGTGELFF
TGCAGTGCTAGGGGACTAGCGGGCACCGGGGAGCTGTTTTTT
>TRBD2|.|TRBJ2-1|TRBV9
CASSVGSGSSNEQFF
TGTGCCAGCAGCGTAGGTAGCGGGAGTTCCAATGAGCAGTTCTTC